The 31 T cell receptor beta chains below come from one sample, sequenced in a study of identical twins. TCRdb processed the 5' RACE reads anew with MiXCR; each CDR3 protein has one entry. The top ten clones hold around 5% of a sample with hundreds of thousands of distinct CDR3 sequences, roughly 9.4% of them seen once. The sample comprised memory (CD45RO+) T cells sorted from blood. The receptors shown here come from a woman aged 18-35 years in good health.

This clonotype appeared many times. CDR3 in DNA: TGTGCCAGCAGCTTTAGCAGGGACTACGAGCAGTACTTC. Residues: CASSFSRDYEQYF. The J gene is TRBJ2-7, the V gene TRBV11-3, with TRBD1 as a possible D gene (5 bases). The CDR3 length is 13 residues. Germline CDR1 SGHNT, CDR2 YENEEA. V lost 3 bases, J lost 3 bases, and 9 bases lay in between. The full variable domain, with the rest looked up from reference TRBV11-3 and TRBJ2-7, is EAGVVQSPRYKIIEKKQPVAFWCNPISGHNTLYWYLQNLGQGPELLIRYENEEAVDDSQLPKDRFSAERLKGVDSTLKIQPAELGDSAVYLCASSFSRDYEQYFGPGTRLTVT.

This clonotype has a handful of counts. This chain links TRBV5-1 with TRBJ2-1, with 10 bases matching TRBD2. CDR1 SGHRS and CDR2 YFSETQ come from the germline V gene. The CDR3 has 17 amino acids. Trimming cost V 3 bases and J 0 bases; bases outside gene matches: 6. As DNA, the CDR3 is TGCGCCAGCAGCTCCGGACTAGCGGACAGCTCCTACAATGAGCAGTTCTTC. Encoded protein: CASSSGLADSSYNEQFF. Full variable domain (missing parts from reference TRBV5-1 and TRBJ2-1): KAGVTQTPRYLIKTRGQQVTLSCSPISGHRSVSWYQQTPGQGLQFLFEYFSETQRNKGNFPGRFSGRQFSNSRSEMNVSTLELGDSALYLCASSSGLADSSYNEQFFGPGTRLTVL.

This clonotype came up a few times. The CDR3 spells CASSPNPGTTGGNIQYF. In DNA form, the CDR3 reads TGTGCCAGCAGCCCTAATCCAGGGACAACAGGGGGAAACATTCAGTACTTC. The V gene is TRBV27, the J gene TRBJ2-4; TRBD1 matches 8 bases. V was pared by 6 bases and J by 6 bases, with 16 bases of the junction left unmatched. The germline V gene encodes CDR1 MNHEY and CDR2 SMNVEV (reference sequence). This CDR3 contains 17 residues.

There are a few counts of this clonotype. The chain combines TRBV20-1 with TRBJ2-1; D is unresolved. This CDR3 has 11 residues. Trimming removed 7 bases from V and 8 bases from J, with 12 bases in between. CDR1 is DFQATT, CDR2 SNEGSKA, per germline (reference sequence). In nucleotides, the CDR3 is TGCAGTGTCCCTAACCTCGATGAGCAGTTCTTC. It yields the protein CSVPNLDEQFF.

This clonotype appeared many times. This chain joins TRBV5-1 and TRBJ2-1, with D unclear. Per germline, CDR1 SGHRS and CDR2 YFSETQ. The CDR3 has 16 residues. V was trimmed by 4 bases and J by 0 bases, leaving 14 bases between them. Here the CDR3 reads CASSPLPQTSYNEQFF. Here the CDR3 DNA reads TGCGCCAGCAGCCCCCTCCCGCAGACCTCCTACAATGAGCAGTTCTTC.

This chain connects TRBV20-1 to TRBJ2-5; D remains unclear. Germline V gene data show CDR1 as DFQATT and CDR2 as SNEGSKA (reference sequence). V lost 1 base to trimming and J lost 4 bases, with 13 bases between them. This CDR3 is built from 14 residues. DNA for the CDR3: TGCAGTGCTAGAGCGACCATTCCGGGAGAGACCCAGTACTTC. This translates into CSARATIPGETQYF.

The gene calls are TRBV11-3 and TRBJ2-1; 7 nucleotides agree with TRBD2. Germline values: CDR1 SGHNT, CDR2 YENEEA. Unmatched junction bases numbered 10, after V lost 3 bases and J lost 8 bases. The CDR3 is made up of 15 amino acids. CDR3 coding DNA: TGTGCCAGCAGCTTCGGGTCCGGGAGCGGGGATGAGCAGTTCTTC. Translated, it gives CASSFGSGSGDEQFF.

V usage is TRBV29-1 and J usage is TRBJ2-5; 9 bases are a match to TRBD2. The V gene's germline CDR1 is SQVTM and CDR2 ANQGSEA. Trimming removed 1 base from V and 4 bases from J; junction bases left unmatched: 1. CDR3 length: 13 amino acids. The CDR3 loop is CSVEGGRGETQYF. In DNA, the CDR3 is TGCAGCGTTGAAGGCGGGAGGGGAGAGACCCAGTACTTC.

V usage is TRBV20-1 and J usage is TRBJ2-3, with 8 bases matching TRBD1. The CDR3 length is 14 residues. Unmatched junction bases numbered 3, after V lost 1 base and J lost 3 bases. CDR1 is DFQATT and CDR2 is SNEGSKA in the germline V gene (reference sequence). CDR3 region: CSARGTGNTDTQYF. The CDR3 DNA reads TGCAGTGCTAGAGGGACAGGGAATACAGATACGCAGTATTTT.

CDR3 region: CASRGQGGAEAFF. The CDR3 nucleotides read TGTGCCAGCAGAGGACAGGGCGGCGCTGAAGCTTTCTTT. The chain links TRBV7-9 to TRBJ1-1, with 8 bases identical to TRBD1. With V trimmed by 6 bases and J by 6 bases, 6 bases remained unmatched. The germline gives CDR1 SEHNR, CDR2 FQNEAQ (reference sequence). The CDR3 runs 13 residues. Complete variable domain (other parts from reference TRBV7-9 and TRBJ1-1): DTGVSQNPRHKITKRGQNVTFRCDPISEHNRLYWYRQTLGQGPEFLTYFQNEAQLEKSRLLSDRFSAERPKGSFSTLEIQRTEQGDSAMYLCASRGQGGAEAFFGQGTRLTVV.

This clonotype was counted at least ten times. The chain recombines TRBV5-1 with TRBJ2-7; D not resolved. This CDR3 is built from 11 residues. V lost 3 bases and J lost 3, with 4 bases in between. CDR1 is SGHRS, CDR2 YFSETQ, per germline. In nucleotides, the CDR3 is TGCGCCAGCAGCTCTCACTACGAGCAGTACTTC. This codes for CASSSHYEQYF.

The chain uses TRBV9 and TRBJ2-1; TRBD2 agrees at 15 bases. The germline V gene encodes CDR1 SGDLS and CDR2 YYNGEE. J was trimmed by 8 bases and V by 0 bases; bases with no gene match: 9. This CDR3 spans 18 amino acids. The CDR3 DNA sequence: TGTGCCAGCAGCGTAGGGACTAGCGGGAGGGCCAGGGCCCATGAGCAGTTCTTC. This codes for CASSVGTSGRARAHEQFF.

This clonotype was detected a few times. V is TRBV5-5 and J is TRBJ2-3; 10 positions match TRBD2. This CDR3 has 17 amino acids. Germline trimming cut 3 bases from V and 2 bases from J; bases unmatched to any gene: 9. The V gene's germline CDR1 is SGHKS and CDR2 YYEKEE (reference sequence). The CDR3 sequence: CASSWATSGRNTDTQYF. CDR3 coding DNA: TGTGCCAGCAGCTGGGCGACTAGCGGGCGCAACACAGATACGCAGTATTTT.

The V and J genes are TRBV10-1 and TRBJ1-6, with no clear D. Germline-derived CDR1 and CDR2 are WNHNN and SYGVQD (reference sequence). The CDR3 has 13 residues. With 8 bases removed from V and 6 bases from J, the gap between germline ends came to 11 bases. In DNA form, the CDR3 reads TGCGCCAGCCGAGAGGGAGTTAATTCACCCCTCCACTTT. Translating gives CASREGVNSPLHF.

This clonotype was counted only a few times. The chain employs TRBV6-2 or TRBV6-3 and TRBJ2-3; D is undetermined. V was cut by 4 bases and J by 4 bases, with 15 bases left in between. CDR1 is MNHEY and CDR2 is SVGEGT in the germline V gene. This CDR3 comprises 15 residues. The CDR3 reads CASSSPAVGADTQYF. Written as DNA, the CDR3 is TGTGCCAGCAGTTCCCCGGCGGTCGGAGCAGATACGCAGTATTTT.

This chain joins TRBV7-2 and TRBJ2-5; TRBD2 is a possible D gene (6 bases). Trimming took off 3 bases at V and 4 bases at J, with 15 bases between the two ends. Germline CDR1 and CDR2: SGHTA and FQGNSA. The CDR3 sequence is 15 residues long. This CDR3 reads CASSFGGVEGETQYF. Here the CDR3 DNA reads TGTGCCAGCAGCTTCGGAGGGGTCGAGGGAGAGACCCAGTACTTC.

This clonotype was observed a handful of times. This sequence joins TRBV3-1 and TRBJ2-1; D gene unclear. CDR1 and CDR2 from the germline V gene are LGHDT and YNNKEL (reference sequence). V was trimmed by 4 bases and J by 12 bases, leaving 13 bases between them. The CDR3 extends over 12 amino acids. The CDR3 is CASSRGSGPQFF. CDR3 nucleotides: TGTGCCAGCAGCCGAGGCTCTGGGCCGCAGTTCTTC.

This clonotype has a count of ten or more. This sequence joins TRBV7-2 and TRBJ2-7; D gene ambiguous. There are 13 residues in the CDR3. CDR1 is SGHTA, CDR2 FQGNSA, per germline. The ends were cut back, 5 bases at V and 5 bases at J, with 13 bases in the middle. DNA for the CDR3: TGTGCCAGCAGCGAGCTTCGGTACGACGAGCAGTACTTC. This encodes CASSELRYDEQYF.

This clonotype came up a few times. The chain joins TRBV11-2 to TRBJ1-6, with TRBD1 identical over 9 bases. This CDR3 comprises 19 residues. Germline trimming cut 4 bases from V and 9 bases from J; bases unmatched to any gene: 19. From germline, CDR1 is SGHAT and CDR2 FQNNGV. The DNA for the CDR3 is TGTGCCAGCAGCTCTCGGAGGGATACGACGGGACAGGGTACTTCACCCCTCCACTTT. Amino acids: CASSSRRDTTGQGTSPLHF.

This clonotype has just a few counts. The chain links TRBV10-3 to TRBJ2-2, with 12 nucleotides matching TRBD2. Germline V gene sequence: CDR1 ENHRY, CDR2 SYGVKD. Losses at the gene ends were 8 bases for V and 0 bases for J; bases not matched to a gene: 4. The CDR3 has 16 residues. In DNA, the CDR3 is TGTGCCATCCCGACTAGCGGGGGTTCGAACACCGGGGAGCTGTTTTTT. Translating it yields CAIPTSGGSNTGELFF.

A note on this clonotype: At one boundary the junction diverges from the germline segment, which might be a read error. J is TRBJ2-5 and V is TRBV20-1, with 9 bases fitting TRBD1. The CDR3 is 14 amino acids. The germline CDR1 and CDR2 sequences are DFQATT and SNEGSKA (reference sequence). The CDR3 reads CSTSDRGNGETQYF. CDR3 bases: TGCAGTACTAGCGACAGGGGGAATGGAGAGACCCAGTACTTC.

In its sample, this clonotype was seen a few times. The chain carries TRBV11-3 and TRBJ2-2; 8 bases line up with TRBD1. The CDR3 has 14 amino acids. The V segment lost 3 bases and the J segment 8 bases; nucleotides outside the gene matches: 5. CDR1 SGHNT and CDR2 YENEEA come from the germline V gene. The CDR3 nucleotides are TGTGCCAGCAGCTTTTCGGACAGGGCAGGGGAGCTGTTTTTT. This gives the protein CASSFSDRAGELFF.

This clonotype was seen a handful of times. The rearrangement joins TRBV12-3 or TRBV12-4 to TRBJ2-6; D unclear. This CDR3 has 14 residues. With 5 bases removed from V and 0 bases from J, the gap between germline ends came to 5 bases. The CDR3 DNA reads TGTGCCAGCAGTACTTTCTCTGGGGCCAACGTCCTGACTTTC. Protein sequence: CASSTFSGANVLTF.

This clonotype came up a few times. This chain connects TRBV20-1 to TRBJ2-3, with D unresolved. V gave up 1 base and J gave up 6 bases, with 8 bases separating them. The CDR3 length is 12 residues. The V gene's germline CDR1 is DFQATT and CDR2 SNEGSKA (reference sequence). As DNA, the CDR3 is TGCAGTGCTAGAGTGGCCGGCGATACGCAGTATTTT. It yields the protein CSARVAGDTQYF.

The sample holds many counts of this clonotype. The V call is TRBV18, the J call TRBJ2-6, with D unresolved. Germline values: CDR1 KGHSH, CDR2 LQKENI. V dropped 0 bases and J dropped 3 bases, with 6 bases sitting between them. The CDR3 sequence is 15 residues long. Here the CDR3 reads CASSPPYNGANVLTF. Here the CDR3 DNA reads TGTGCCAGCTCACCACCGTACAATGGGGCCAACGTCCTGACTTTC.

The table lists this clonotype with many counts. This chain uses TRBV20-1 with TRBJ2-5, with D maybe TRBD2 (6 bases). The CDR3 runs to 13 residues. Germline CDR1 and CDR2: DFQATT and SNEGSKA (reference sequence). Trimming took 6 bases from V and 2 from J, leaving 13 bases between them. The chain's CDR3 is CSAHGTLQETQYF. The CDR3 region has the DNA TGCAGTGCACACGGGACTTTACAAGAGACCCAGTACTTC.

This clonotype was found a few times. The V gene is TRBV7-2, the J gene TRBJ2-5; D unresolved. The CDR3 spans 11 residues. Trimming removed 1 base at V and 7 bases at J, with 4 bases between. Germline-derived CDR1 and CDR2 are SGHTA and FQGNSA. CDR3 region: CASSLGVTQYF. The CDR3 DNA is TGTGCCAGCAGCTTAGGCGTGACCCAGTACTTC.

The sample holds a few counts of this clonotype. The chain links TRBV5-1 to TRBJ2-2, with 8 bases matching TRBD1. Germline V gene data show CDR1 as SGHRS and CDR2 as YFSETQ. V lost 2 bases and J lost 3; bases outside the gene matches: 3. CDR3 size: 15 residues. The CDR3 sequence is CASSLQGDHTGELFF. Here the CDR3 DNA reads TGCGCCAGCAGCTTACAGGGGGACCACACCGGGGAGCTGTTTTTT.

There are a few counts of this clonotype. The chain couples TRBV7-6 to TRBJ1-6, with D maybe TRBD1 (6 bases). Trimming cost V 7 bases and J 5 bases, with 12 bases left between them. The germline V gene has CDR1 SGHVS and CDR2 FNYEAQ. CDR3 length equals 14 residues. As DNA, the CDR3 is TGTGCCAGCACGATGGGACACCATAATTCACCCCTCCACTTT. Protein: CASTMGHHNSPLHF.

The V and J genes are TRBV20-1 and TRBJ2-2, with a tentative D call TRBD1 (5 bases). The V and J ends lost 3 bases and 3 bases respectively, with 11 bases between them. Germline-derived CDR1 and CDR2 are DFQATT and SNEGSKA (reference sequence). The CDR3 has 14 amino acids. CDR3 sequence reads: CSASSGLDTGELFF. Written as DNA, the CDR3 is TGCAGTGCTAGTTCAGGGTTAGACACCGGGGAGCTGTTTTTT.

In its sample, this clonotype was seen many times. This chain uses TRBV7-8 with TRBJ1-1; 7 nucleotides line up with TRBD1. The CDR3 covers 14 residues. The V gene's germline CDR1 is SGHVS and CDR2 FQNEAQ. The trim removed 5 bases at V and 6 bases at J, leaving 9 bases unmatched. The CDR3 DNA reads TGTGCCAGCAGCCTTCGACAGGGAAGGGCTGAAGCTTTCTTT. It is translated as CASSLRQGRAEAFF. Looking up the rest from reference TRBV7-8 and TRBJ1-1 gives the full variable domain: GAGVSQSPRYKVAKRGQDVALRCDPISGHVSLFWYQQALGQGPEFLTYFQNEAQLDKSGLPSDRFFAERPEGSVSTLKIQRTQQEDSAVYLCASSLRQGRAEAFFGQGTRLTVV.